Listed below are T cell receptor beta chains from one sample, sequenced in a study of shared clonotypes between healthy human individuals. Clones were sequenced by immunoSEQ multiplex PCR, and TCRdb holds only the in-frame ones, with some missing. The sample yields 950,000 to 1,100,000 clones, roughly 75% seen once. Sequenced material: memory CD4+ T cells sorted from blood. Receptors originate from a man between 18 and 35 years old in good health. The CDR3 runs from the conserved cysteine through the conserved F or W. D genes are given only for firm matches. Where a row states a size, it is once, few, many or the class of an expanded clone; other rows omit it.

DNA: TGTGCCAGCAGCTTGGGGAGACCCTCCTCTGGAAACACCATATATTTT
CDR3: CASSLGRPSSGNTIYF
D: NA
J: TRBJ1-3
V: TRBV7-6
size: NA

DNA: TGTGCCAGCAGTCGTGGGGAAGATACGCAGTATTTT
CDR3: CASSRGEDTQYF
D: NA
J: TRBJ2-3
V: TRBV6-5
size: NA

DNA: TGTGCCACCAGCAGAGGAATTGAACCGTATTTGGAGCTGTTTTTT
CDR3: CATSRGIEPYLELFF
D: NA
J: TRBJ2-2
V: TRBV15
size: few

DNA: TGTGCCAGCAGCTTAGGGACAGCCTTGACAGGGAACAATGAGCAGTTCTTC
CDR3: CASSLGTALTGNNEQFF
D: TRBD1
J: TRBJ2-1
V: TRBV7-6
size: once

DNA: TGCGCCAGCAGCCAAGATTTGGCGGGTAGGTTGGGCACTGAAGCTTTCTTT
CDR3: CASSQDLAGRLGTEAFF
D: NA
J: TRBJ1-1
V: TRBV4-3
size: NA

DNA: TGTGCCAGCAGTGACTCTCGGGGGTATGGCTACACCTTC
CDR3: CASSDSRGYGYTF
D: NA
J: TRBJ1-2
V: TRBV6-4
size: NA

DNA: TGCGCCAGCAGTGCTACGAGTAGCACAGATACGCAGTATTTT
CDR3: CASSATSSTDTQYF
D: NA
J: TRBJ2-3
V: TRBV10-2
size: NA

DNA: TGTGCCAGCAGCTTAGCGCAGTTAGGGAGTCAGCCCCAGCATTTT
CDR3: CASSLAQLGSQPQHF
D: NA
J: TRBJ1-5
V: TRBV7-8
size: NA

DNA: TGCGCCAGCAGCTTGGCAGGGAGAGAAAAACTGTTTTTT
CDR3: CASSLAGREKLFF
D: NA
J: TRBJ1-4
V: TRBV5-1
size: NA

DNA: TGCGCCAGCAGCCAGAACCACCTAAACACCGGGGAGCTGTTTTTT
CDR3: CASSQNHLNTGELFF
D: NA
J: TRBJ2-2
V: TRBV4-3
size: few

DNA: TGTGCCAGCAGCTTACCAGGGGTTGCCTCCAACGAGCAGTACTTC
CDR3: CASSLPGVASNEQYF
D: NA
J: TRBJ2-7
V: TRBV7-2
size: few

DNA: TGTGCCAGCAGCTTAGATTTTTGGCAGGGTAGGTCAAATGAGCAGTTCTTC
CDR3: CASSLDFWQGRSNEQFF
D: NA
J: TRBJ2-1
V: TRBV11-2
size: NA

DNA: TGTGCCAGTAGTATAGGTCCGGGAGTGTCGTCAGATACGCAGTATTTT
CDR3: CASSIGPGVSSDTQYF
D: NA
J: TRBJ2-3
V: TRBV19
size: NA

DNA: TGTGCCAGCAGCGAACGGACGGATGAAAAACTGTTTTTT
CDR3: CASSERTDEKLFF
D: NA
J: TRBJ1-4
V: TRBV6-5
size: NA

DNA: TGTGCCAGTCCGACGGTCTCTGGGGCCAACGTCCTGACTTTC
CDR3: CASPTVSGANVLTF
D: NA
J: TRBJ2-6
V: TRBV6-1
size: NA

DNA: TGTGCCAGCTCACCAGGATGGGGCGGAGGCCCCGGGGAGCTGTTTTTT
CDR3: CASSPGWGGGPGELFF
D: NA
J: TRBJ2-2
V: TRBV18
size: few

DNA: TGTGCCAGCAGTTTATGGACAGGGCAAGAGACCCAGTACTTC
CDR3: CASSLWTGQETQYF
D: TRBD1
J: TRBJ2-5
V: TRBV27
size: NA

DNA: TGTGCCAGCAGGCCAGGGGGGGGAATGGCTGAAGCTTTCTTT
CDR3: CASRPGGGMAEAFF
D: TRBD1
J: TRBJ1-1
V: TRBV6-5
size: NA

DNA: TGTGCCAGCAGCTTAGTCCCCGAGACTAGATTCAACGAGCAGTACTTC
CDR3: CASSLVPETRFNEQYF
D: NA
J: TRBJ2-7
V: TRBV7-2
size: NA

DNA: TGTGCCAGCAGTTTGGGGACAGCCGGAGGTGAAAAACTGTTTTTT
CDR3: CASSLGTAGGEKLFF
D: TRBD1
J: TRBJ1-4
V: TRBV7-9
size: NA

DNA: TGCGCCAGCAGCGCCAGCGGGATTGGGAATGAGCAGTTCTTC
CDR3: CASSASGIGNEQFF
D: TRBD2
J: TRBJ2-1
V: TRBV10-2
size: NA

DNA: TGTGCCAGTAGTATCCCGAGGAATGAGCAGTTCTTC
CDR3: CASSIPRNEQFF
D: NA
J: TRBJ2-1
V: TRBV19
size: few

DNA: TGTGCCAGTAGGTCACAGGGATTTGGAGGGGACACTGAAGCTTTCTTT
CDR3: CASRSQGFGGDTEAFF
D: NA
J: TRBJ1-1
V: TRBV19
size: NA

DNA: TGCGCCAGCAGCTTCGTAGGGACAACTGATAGCTACGAGCAGTACTTC
CDR3: CASSFVGTTDSYEQYF
D: NA
J: TRBJ2-7
V: TRBV5-1
size: NA

DNA: TGCGCCAGCAGTCACCCGGAAACTAGCGGGAGCTTTGGCGAGCAGTACTTC
CDR3: CASSHPETSGSFGEQYF
D: TRBD2
J: TRBJ2-7
V: TRBV23-1
size: NA

DNA: TGTGCCAGCAGCCGCGAGCTAGCGGGGGGGCCGAATGAGCAGTTCTTC
CDR3: CASSRELAGGPNEQFF
D: TRBD2
J: TRBJ2-1
V: TRBV5-5
size: NA

DNA: TGTGCCAGCACTAGCGGGAGGCACTCCTACGAGCAGTACTTC
CDR3: CASTSGRHSYEQYF
D: TRBD2
J: TRBJ2-7
V: TRBV6-1
size: NA

DNA: TGTGCCAGCAGCTTCAAGATCTTC
CDR3: CASSFKIF
D: NA
J: TRBJ2-1
V: TRBV7-3
size: NA

DNA: TGTGCCAGCAGCCGAAACACAGGAGGGACAGATACGCAGTATTTT
CDR3: CASSRNTGGTDTQYF
D: NA
J: TRBJ2-3
V: TRBV6-1
size: NA

DNA: TGTGCCGCTGAGAGAACAGGGACCACCGGGGAGCTGTTTTTT
CDR3: CAAERTGTTGELFF
D: NA
J: TRBJ2-2
V: TRBV15
size: NA

DNA: TGTGCCTGGAGGCAGGGGCTATATGGCTACACCTTC
CDR3: CAWRQGLYGYTF
D: NA
J: TRBJ1-2
V: TRBV30
size: NA

DNA: TGTGCCAGCAGTGATAAAGACAGCCACGGTGGAGGCTACACCTTC
CDR3: CASSDKDSHGGGYTF
D: NA
J: TRBJ1-2
V: TRBV2
size: NA

DNA: TGTGCCAGCAGCTTAGATGAGGCCCTCCCCCTCCACTTT
CDR3: CASSLDEALPLHF
D: NA
J: TRBJ1-6
V: TRBV7-9
size: few

DNA: TGCGCCAGCAGCGGTCAGATTAACACTGAAGCTTTCTTT
CDR3: CASSGQINTEAFF
D: NA
J: TRBJ1-1
V: TRBV4-3
size: NA

DNA: TGTGCCAGTAGTCCCCCGGGACAGTTGGGCTCACCCCTCCACTTT
CDR3: CASSPPGQLGSPLHF
D: TRBD1
J: TRBJ1-6
V: TRBV19
size: NA

DNA: TGTGCCAGCAGTAGACAGGGGGTCAGCACAGATACGCAGTATTTT
CDR3: CASSRQGVSTDTQYF
D: TRBD1
J: TRBJ2-3
V: TRBV6-6
size: few

DNA: TGTGCCAGTAGTAGCCAGGGGGCAAGCAATCAGCCCCAGCATTTT
CDR3: CASSSQGASNQPQHF
D: TRBD1
J: TRBJ1-5
V: TRBV19
size: NA

DNA: TGCGCCAGCAGCTCCGAAGGGGGCCTGACCTACGAGCAGTACTTC
CDR3: CASSSEGGLTYEQYF
D: TRBD1
J: TRBJ2-7
V: TRBV5-1
size: NA

DNA: TGTGCCAGCAGCCCGGAGACAGGCTTCTCTGGAAACACCATATATTTT
CDR3: CASSPETGFSGNTIYF
D: NA
J: TRBJ1-3
V: TRBV9
size: NA

DNA: TGCGCCAGCAGCTTGAGTGTAGAAGCAACCGGGGAGCTGTTTTTT
CDR3: CASSLSVEATGELFF
D: NA
J: TRBJ2-2
V: TRBV5-1
size: NA

DNA: TGCGCCAGCAGCTTAGAGGGAAAGACGGGAAACACCATATATTTT
CDR3: CASSLEGKTGNTIYF
D: NA
J: TRBJ1-3
V: TRBV5-1
size: NA

DNA: TGTGCCATCAGTGCAGGTGCGAACACCGGGGAGCTGTTTTTT
CDR3: CAISAGANTGELFF
D: NA
J: TRBJ2-2
V: TRBV10-3
size: once

DNA: TGTGCCAGCAGCGTAGCGGCCAATGAGCAGTTCTTC
CDR3: CASSVAANEQFF
D: NA
J: TRBJ2-1
V: TRBV9
size: once

DNA: TGTGCCAGCAGCTTGGGTGGCACAACGGTGAACACCGGGGAGCTGTTTTTT
CDR3: CASSLGGTTVNTGELFF
D: NA
J: TRBJ2-2
V: TRBV5-4
size: NA

DNA: TGCGCCAGCAGCCCACCGACAAACACTGAAGCTTTCTTT
CDR3: CASSPPTNTEAFF
D: NA
J: TRBJ1-1
V: TRBV5-1
size: NA